What follows are 19 T cell receptor beta chains derived from one specimen sequenced in a study of T cell responses to AZD1222 COVID-19 vaccine. This table comes from immunoSEQ multiplex PCR, and its TCRdb copy is limited to in-frame clones, with some not included. The sample lists 250,000 to 300,000 clones; 85% to 95% were seen once. The sample consisted of peripheral blood, taken 28 days after the second AZD1222 dose. The receptor set was obtained from an adult who received the AZD1222 COVID-19 vaccine.

The J gene is TRBJ2-1, the V gene TRBV5-1; 14 nucleotides match TRBD2. CDR1 SGHRS and CDR2 YFSETQ come from the germline V gene. The CDR3 has 18 residues. With 3 bases clipped from V and 0 bases from J, the junction kept 5 bases outside the gene matches. The CDR3 DNA follows: TGCGCCAGCAGCTGGACTAGCGGGAGGCCAAGCTCCTACAATGAGCAGTTCTTC. This sequence encodes CASSWTSGRPSSYNEQFF.

The V gene is TRBV27, the J gene TRBJ1-1, with D uncertain. V gave up 4 bases and J gave up 4 bases, with 13 bases separating them. Germline values: CDR1 MNHEY, CDR2 SMNVEV (reference sequence). CDR3 length equals 14 residues. The CDR3 nucleotides are TGTGCCAGCAGTTCCCAACCGGGGAGCACTGAAGCTTTCTTT. Amino acids: CASSSQPGSTEAFF.

This chain uses TRBV27 with TRBJ1-5, with D possibly TRBD1 on 6 matching bases. The germline V and J ends were trimmed by 4 bases and 0 bases, with 10 bases remaining between them. The length of the CDR3 is 15 residues. The V gene's germline CDR1 is MNHEY and CDR2 SMNVEV (reference sequence). In DNA form, the CDR3 reads TGTGCCAGCAGTTCCGGGGGCGGTAGCAATCAGCCCCAGCATTTT. It codes for CASSSGGGSNQPQHF.

The chain has TRBV28 and TRBJ2-1; 7 positions match TRBD2. V dropped 5 bases and J dropped 2; count of bases not matched to a gene: 6. This CDR3 is 15 amino acids long. Per germline, CDR1 MDHEN and CDR2 SYDVKM. The CDR3 loop reads CASSRAGTTYNEQFF. For the CDR3, the DNA is TGTGCCAGCAGTCGAGCGGGGACCACCTACAATGAGCAGTTCTTC.

The CDR3 bases are TGTGCCAGCAGCTTAGATGGACTAGTCGCCTACGAGCAGTACTTC. Translating it yields CASSLDGLVAYEQYF. The chain uses TRBV7-9 and TRBJ2-7; TRBD2 agrees at 7 bases. Germline V CDR1 and CDR2: SEHNR, FQNEAQ (reference sequence). V shed 1 base and J 2 bases; nucleotides not matched to a gene: 5. The CDR3 contains 15 residues.

This chain joins TRBV12-3 or TRBV12-4 and TRBJ1-4; D not certain. The CDR3 runs 12 residues. V lost 6 bases, J lost 7 bases, and 9 bases lay in between. CDR3 amino acids: CASSQPREKLFF. The CDR3 nucleotides read TGTGCCAGCAGCCAACCACGTGAAAAACTGTTTTTT.

Notes on this clone: Sequence at one end of the junction differs from germline and may be a read error. This chain connects TRBV11-2 to TRBJ1-1, with D perhaps TRBD1 (6 bases). This CDR3 spans 13 amino acids. Germline values: CDR1 SGHAT, CDR2 FQNNGV. CDR3 nucleotide sequence: TGTGCCAGCAGCTTAAGACAGGTCGAGGAAGCTTTTTTT. It specifies CASSLRQVEEAFF.

This chain joins TRBV18 and TRBJ1-3, with a tentative D call TRBD1 (6 bases). V was cut by 2 bases and J by 2 bases, with 10 bases left in between. Germline V lookup: CDR1 KGHSH, CDR2 LQKENI. CDR3 length: 15 amino acids. The CDR3 nucleotides are TGTGCCAGCTCACCAGCAGGGGCTACTGGAAACACCATATATTTT. This gives the protein CASSPAGATGNTIYF. Complete variable domain (other parts from reference TRBV18 and TRBJ1-3): NAGVMQNPRHLVRRRGQEARLRCSPMKGHSHVYWYRQLPEEGLKFMVYLQKENIIDESGMPKERFSAEFPKEGPSILRIQQVVRGDSAAYFCASSPAGATGNTIYFGEGSWLTVV.

This sequence joins TRBV5-1 and TRBJ2-2; TRBD2 might be the D (5 bases). This CDR3 has 15 amino acids. Germline lookup yields CDR1 SGHRS and CDR2 YFSETQ. V was clipped by 2 bases and J by 4 bases, with 12 bases between them. CDR3 region: CASSFFGRGTGELFF. Here the CDR3 DNA reads TGCGCCAGCAGCTTCTTCGGCCGGGGCACCGGGGAGCTGTTTTTT.

The chain carries TRBV7-8 and TRBJ2-7, with D possibly TRBD1 on 6 matching bases. There are 12 residues in the CDR3. Trimming cost V 4 bases and J 6 bases, with 10 bases left between them. CDR1 SGHVS and CDR2 FQNEAQ come from the germline V gene. CDR3 nucleotides: TGTGCCAGCAGCTACACAGGGTCCGAGCAGTACTTC. Its protein is CASSYTGSEQYF.

The chain employs TRBV4-3 and TRBJ1-4; D is perhaps TRBD1 (6 bases). The CDR3 spans 15 residues. Per germline, CDR1 LGHNA and CDR2 YSLEER. Trimming stripped 4 bases from V and 3 bases from J, with 12 bases between. CDR3 coding DNA: TGCGCCAGCAGCCCCAAGGGGGTACCTAATGAAAAACTGTTTTTT. Translation: CASSPKGVPNEKLFF.

This chain uses TRBV5-1 with TRBJ2-7; 9 bases agree with TRBD1. The CDR3 contains 16 residues. CDR1 SGHRS and CDR2 YFSETQ come from the germline V gene. V was clipped by 5 bases and J by 0 bases; unmatched bases: 9. The CDR3: CASSFSRDRVSYEQYF. For the CDR3, the DNA is TGCGCCAGCAGTTTCTCCCGGGACAGGGTCTCCTACGAGCAGTACTTC. The full variable domain, its missing parts supplied by reference TRBV5-1 and TRBJ2-7, is KAGVTQTPRYLIKTRGQQVTLSCSPISGHRSVSWYQQTPGQGLQFLFEYFSETQRNKGNFPGRFSGRQFSNSRSEMNVSTLELGDSALYLCASSFSRDRVSYEQYFGPGTRLTVT.

This chain connects TRBV6-2 or TRBV6-3 to TRBJ1-1, with D possibly TRBD1 on 5 matching bases. The CDR3 is 14 residues long. Germline-derived CDR1 and CDR2 are MNHEY and SVGEGT. V dropped 6 bases and J dropped 4 bases, with 15 bases sitting between them. The CDR3 is CASSSLPGGTEAFF. The CDR3 DNA is TGTGCCAGCAGCTCCCTTCCCGGGGGCACTGAAGCTTTCTTT.

The V and J genes are TRBV9 and TRBJ2-5; D ambiguous. The CDR3 has 14 amino acids. V gave up 4 bases and J gave up 0 bases, with 10 bases separating them. Germline CDR1 reads SGDLS; CDR2 reads YYNGEE. The CDR3 coding sequence is TGTGCCAGCAGCCCCCCTGGTAACCAAGAGACCCAGTACTTC. This gives the protein CASSPPGNQETQYF.

The chain is built from TRBV15 and TRBJ2-5; D gene uncertain. This CDR3 region has 13 residues. The germline gives CDR1 LNHNV, CDR2 YYDKDF (reference sequence). The V gene lost 5 bases and the J gene lost 5 bases, with 12 bases spanning the gap. CDR3 amino acids: CATSPVLLETQYF. For the CDR3, the DNA is TGTGCCACCAGCCCTGTACTATTGGAGACCCAGTACTTC.

This sequence joins TRBV3-1 (or the pseudogene TRBV3-2) and TRBJ2-2; 7 positions match TRBD1. Germline values: CDR1 LGHDT, CDR2 YNNKEL (reference sequence). This CDR3 region has 13 residues. V trimming: 5 bases; J trimming: 6 bases; junction bases outside the gene matches: 3. CDR3 region: CASSLGGPGELFF. DNA for the CDR3: TGTGCCAGCAGCTTAGGGGGCCCCGGGGAGCTGTTTTTT.

The J gene is TRBJ1-2, the V gene TRBV6-2 or TRBV6-3; TRBD1 might be the D (5 bases). Trimming shortened V by 6 bases and J by 4 bases, and 12 bases separated the two germline ends. Germline-derived CDR1 and CDR2 are MNHEY and SVGEGT. The CDR3 has 13 residues. The CDR3: CASSLSGTYGYTF. CDR3 coding DNA: TGTGCCAGCAGCCTATCCGGGACCTATGGCTACACCTTC.

The chain joins TRBV7-2 to TRBJ2-7; TRBD1 matches 7 bases. V was clipped by 2 bases and J by 2 bases; unmatched bases: 3. Germline CDR1 SGHTA, CDR2 FQGNSA. CDR3 length: 14 residues. The CDR3 reads CASSLWGQTYEQYF. CDR3 DNA sequence: TGTGCCAGCAGCTTATGGGGACAGACCTACGAGCAGTACTTC.

The chain uses TRBV7-6 and TRBJ2-2, with 9 bases aligning to TRBD1. There are 15 residues in the CDR3. Germline loops: CDR1 SGHVS, CDR2 FNYEAQ. The V segment lost 5 bases and the J segment 6 bases; nucleotides outside the gene matches: 7. In DNA, the CDR3 is TGTGCCAGCAGCCCGGGACAGGGTCGGGCCGGGGAGCTGTTTTTT. It codes for CASSPGQGRAGELFF.